This record concerns one TCR beta chain sequence. This CDR3 comprises 19 residues. Germline values: CDR1 KGHSH, CDR2 LQKENI. Germline trimming cut 5 bases from V and 0 bases from J; bases unmatched to any gene: 11. This record belongs to a study of control samples from healthy donors and cancer patients. Assay: immunoSEQ multiplex PCR; the TCRdb copy retains only in-frame clones and omits some. The sample has roughly 150,000 clones; 85% to 90% are singletons. This clonotype was sampled from a man aged 18 to 29 in good health. The chain recombines TRBV18 with TRBJ1-6; 9 nucleotides agree with TRBD1. The material sequenced was blood. Here the CDR3 DNA reads TGTGCCAGCTCATCGGACAGGGGAATCGGGGGCTCCTATAATTCACCCCTCCACTTT. Translated: CASSSDRGIGGSYNSPLHF.